This T cell receptor (beta chain) was sequenced during a study of cytomegalovirus exposure and HLA in healthy donors. 13 Jbeta primers and 60 Vbeta primers were used for the PCR. Only in-frame clones appear in the TCRdb table, and some are missing; sequencing was by immunoSEQ multiplex PCR. This table holds over 80,000 clones, over 75% found once. Study outcomes and limitations: In vitro checks showed that a few CMV-associated chains really do target CMV antigens.

Looked up from germline, CDR1 is MNHEY and CDR2 is SVGAGI. V lost 7 bases and J lost 0; bases outside the gene matches: 3. The CDR3 is 15 amino acids. It was healthy bone marrow donors who served as donors. Turning to this clone: Its cognate antigen is unknown.

The sequencing input was PBMCs. The chain uses TRBV6-5 and TRBJ1-6; 7 nucleotides align to TRBD1. This clonotype was obtained from a female donor in good health and CMV-seronegative. The chain's CDR3 is CASTGQSSYNSPLHF. The CDR3 nucleotides are TGTGCCAGCACGGGACAGAGCTCCTATAATTCACCCCTCCACTTT.